The entry that follows covers one T cell receptor beta chain sequence. Different DNA sequences within this sample yield the same CDR3. In germline, CDR1 is KGHSH, CDR2 LQKENI. The CDR3 has 13 residues. Between the trimmed V and J ends, which lost 1 base and 5 bases, there was a span of 6 bases. This entry comes from a study of shared clonotypes between healthy human individuals. Study context: The cohort comprised a couple of women and a few men. Their ages spanned 18 to 49 years.

TCRdb's copy holds only in-frame clones and misses some; the assay was immunoSEQ multiplex PCR. The profile covers roughly 2.2 million clones, with over 85% appearing a single time and 0.3% to 0.4% taken by the ten largest. The genes are TRBV18 and TRBJ2-1; D is possibly TRBD2 (5 bases). The sequence came from a man aged 18 to 29 in good health. Some clones in this sample may be carry-over from other donors' samples. Sequencing was done on a sample of naive CD4+ T cells from PBMCs. Subset in this sample: CD45RA+ positively selected. The CDR3 loop is CASSPQRNNEQFF. The CDR3 nucleotides read TGTGCCAGCTCACCACAGCGGAACAATGAGCAGTTCTTC.